At least ten counts were recorded for the clone carrying this TCR beta chain. Its antigen is currently unknown. MiXCR was run by TCRdb on the reads, yielding one entry per CDR3 protein. The sample shows around 440,000 distinct CDR3 sequences, about 10% of them seen only once. This entry belongs to a study of T cell repertoires in cytomegalovirus infection. Study-level points and caveats: The response measured ex vivo was dominated by TCR beta clonotypes (HLA-C-restricted and CMV-specific).

The germline gives CDR1 SEHNR, CDR2 FQNEAQ (reference sequence). Trimming stripped 1 base from V and 2 bases from J, with 21 bases between. The CDR3 covers 19 residues. Material: PBMCs. V gene TRBV7-9 combines with J gene TRBJ1-5; tentatively, D is TRBD1 (5 bases). The receptor was derived from a human donor in good health (CMV status not recorded). Some clones in this sample may be carry-over from other donors' samples. The CDR3 sequence is CASSLVFGGIEYGNQPQHF. CDR3 coding DNA: TGTGCCAGCAGCTTAGTGTTTGGGGGTATCGAATACGGCAATCAGCCCCAGCATTTT.